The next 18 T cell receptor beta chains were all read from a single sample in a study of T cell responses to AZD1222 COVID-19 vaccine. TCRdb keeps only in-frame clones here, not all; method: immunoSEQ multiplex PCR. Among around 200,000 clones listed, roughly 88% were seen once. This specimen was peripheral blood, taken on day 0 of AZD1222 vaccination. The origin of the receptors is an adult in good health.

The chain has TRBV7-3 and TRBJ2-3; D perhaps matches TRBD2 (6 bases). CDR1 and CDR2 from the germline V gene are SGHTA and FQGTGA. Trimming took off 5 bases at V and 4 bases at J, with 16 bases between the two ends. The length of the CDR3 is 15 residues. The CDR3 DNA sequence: TGTGCCAGCAGCCCTCATGGAGGGCCCGCAGATACGCAGTATTTT. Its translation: CASSPHGGPADTQYF.

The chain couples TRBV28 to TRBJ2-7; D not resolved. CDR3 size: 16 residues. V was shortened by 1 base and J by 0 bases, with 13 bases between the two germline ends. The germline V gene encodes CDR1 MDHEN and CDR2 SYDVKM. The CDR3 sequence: CASSLFSAESSYEQYF. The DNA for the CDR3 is TGTGCCAGCAGTTTATTTTCGGCAGAGAGCTCCTACGAGCAGTACTTC.

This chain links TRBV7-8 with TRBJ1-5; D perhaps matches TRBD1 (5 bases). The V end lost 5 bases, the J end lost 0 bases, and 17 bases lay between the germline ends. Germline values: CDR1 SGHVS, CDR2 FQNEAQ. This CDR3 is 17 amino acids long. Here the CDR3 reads CASSHPLPQGSNQPQHF. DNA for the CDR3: TGTGCCAGCAGCCACCCCTTACCGCAGGGTAGCAATCAGCCCCAGCATTTT.

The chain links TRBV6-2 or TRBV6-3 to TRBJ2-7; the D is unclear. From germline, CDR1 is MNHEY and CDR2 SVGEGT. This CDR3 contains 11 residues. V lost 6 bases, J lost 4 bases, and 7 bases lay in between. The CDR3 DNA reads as TGTGCCAGCAGCGAAGGGTACGAGCAGTACTTC. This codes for CASSEGYEQYF.

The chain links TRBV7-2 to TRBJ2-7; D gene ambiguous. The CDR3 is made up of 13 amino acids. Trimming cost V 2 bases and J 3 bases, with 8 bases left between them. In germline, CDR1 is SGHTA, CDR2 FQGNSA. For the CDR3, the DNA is TGTGCCAGCAGCTTAACAGCCCTCTACGAGCAGTACTTC. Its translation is CASSLTALYEQYF.

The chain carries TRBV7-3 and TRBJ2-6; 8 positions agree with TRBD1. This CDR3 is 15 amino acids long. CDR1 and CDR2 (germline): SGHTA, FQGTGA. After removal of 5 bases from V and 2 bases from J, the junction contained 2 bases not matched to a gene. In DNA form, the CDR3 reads TGTGCCAGCAGCCCCAGGGGGCCTGGGGCCAACGTCCTGACTTTC. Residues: CASSPRGPGANVLTF.

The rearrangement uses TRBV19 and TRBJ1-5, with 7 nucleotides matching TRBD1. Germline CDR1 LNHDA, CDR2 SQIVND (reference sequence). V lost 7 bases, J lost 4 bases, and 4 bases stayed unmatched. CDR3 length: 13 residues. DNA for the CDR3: TGTGCCAGTATGGGACAGTGGAATCAGCCCCAGCATTTT. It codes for CASMGQWNQPQHF.

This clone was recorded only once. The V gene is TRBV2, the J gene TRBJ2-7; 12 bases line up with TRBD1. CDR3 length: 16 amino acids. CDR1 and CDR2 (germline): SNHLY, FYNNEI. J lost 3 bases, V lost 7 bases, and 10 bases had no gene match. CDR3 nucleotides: TGTGCCAGCACTAGCCTGGGACAGGGGGCCAACTACGAGCAGTACTTC. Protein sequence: CASTSLGQGANYEQYF. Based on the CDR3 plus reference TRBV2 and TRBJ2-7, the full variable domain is EPEVTQTPSHQVTQMGQEVILRCVPISNHLYFYWYRQILGQKVEFLVSFYNNEISEKSEIFDDQFSVERPDGSNFTLKIRSTKLEDSAMYFCASTSLGQGANYEQYFGPGTRLTVT.

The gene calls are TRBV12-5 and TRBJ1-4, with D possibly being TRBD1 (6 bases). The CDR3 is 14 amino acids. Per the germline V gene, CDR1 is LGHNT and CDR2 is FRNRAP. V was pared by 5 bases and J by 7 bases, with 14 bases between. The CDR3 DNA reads TGTGCTAGTGGTCTGGGGGCGAGGGGTGAAAAACTGTTTTTT. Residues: CASGLGARGEKLFF.

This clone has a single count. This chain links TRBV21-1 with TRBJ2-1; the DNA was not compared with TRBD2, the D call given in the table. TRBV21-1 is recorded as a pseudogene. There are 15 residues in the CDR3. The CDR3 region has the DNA TGTGCCAGCAGCAAAGCTCCAGCGGGGGTGTATGAGCAGTTCTTC. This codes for CASSKAPAGVYEQFF.

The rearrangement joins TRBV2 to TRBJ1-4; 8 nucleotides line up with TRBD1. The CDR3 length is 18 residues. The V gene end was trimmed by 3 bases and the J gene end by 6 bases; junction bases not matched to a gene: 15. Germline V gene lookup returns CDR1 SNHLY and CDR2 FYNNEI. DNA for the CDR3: TGTGCCAGCAGTGACGGAAAGGGCAGGGGGCATTCTGATGAAAAACTGTTTTTT. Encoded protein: CASSDGKGRGHSDEKLFF.

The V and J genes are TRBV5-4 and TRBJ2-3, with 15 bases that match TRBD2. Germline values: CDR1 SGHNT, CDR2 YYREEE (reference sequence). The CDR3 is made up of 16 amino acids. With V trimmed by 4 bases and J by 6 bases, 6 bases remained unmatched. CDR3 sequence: CASSRTSGGAPDTQYF. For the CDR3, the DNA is TGTGCCAGCAGCAGGACTAGCGGGGGGGCCCCGGATACGCAGTATTTT.

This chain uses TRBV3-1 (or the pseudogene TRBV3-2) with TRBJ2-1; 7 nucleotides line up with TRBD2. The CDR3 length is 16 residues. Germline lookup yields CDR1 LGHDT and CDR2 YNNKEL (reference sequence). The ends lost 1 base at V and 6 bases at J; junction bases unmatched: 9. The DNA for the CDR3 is TGTGCCAGCAGCCAAGTGGCAGGGAGGGGACTCAATGAGCAGTTCTTC. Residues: CASSQVAGRGLNEQFF.

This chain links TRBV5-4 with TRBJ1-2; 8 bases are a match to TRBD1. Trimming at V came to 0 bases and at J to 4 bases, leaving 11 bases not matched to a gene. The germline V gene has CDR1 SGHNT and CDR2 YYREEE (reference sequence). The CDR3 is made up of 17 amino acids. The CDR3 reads CASSLGAGGASIYGYTF. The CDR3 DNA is TGTGCCAGCAGCTTGGGCGCAGGGGGCGCGAGCATCTATGGCTACACCTTC.

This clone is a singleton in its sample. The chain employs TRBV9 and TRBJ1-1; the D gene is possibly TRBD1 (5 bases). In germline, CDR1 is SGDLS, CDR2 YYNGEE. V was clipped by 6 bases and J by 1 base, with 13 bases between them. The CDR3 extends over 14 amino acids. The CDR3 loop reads CASTSREGNTEAFF. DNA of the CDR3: TGTGCCAGCACTTCCAGGGAGGGGAACACTGAAGCTTTCTTT.

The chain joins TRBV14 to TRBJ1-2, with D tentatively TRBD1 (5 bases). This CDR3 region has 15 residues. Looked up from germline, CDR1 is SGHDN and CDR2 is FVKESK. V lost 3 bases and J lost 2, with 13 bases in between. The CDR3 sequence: CASSQQGSGNYGYTF. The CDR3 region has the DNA TGTGCCAGCAGCCAGCAGGGTTCCGGGAACTATGGCTACACCTTC.

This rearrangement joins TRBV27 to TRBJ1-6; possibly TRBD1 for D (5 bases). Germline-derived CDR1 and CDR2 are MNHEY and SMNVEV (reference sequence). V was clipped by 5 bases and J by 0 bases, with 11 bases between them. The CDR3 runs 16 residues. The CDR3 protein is CASSPYRSSYNSPLHF. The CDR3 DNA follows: TGTGCCAGCAGTCCATACAGGAGCTCCTATAATTCACCCCTCCACTTT.

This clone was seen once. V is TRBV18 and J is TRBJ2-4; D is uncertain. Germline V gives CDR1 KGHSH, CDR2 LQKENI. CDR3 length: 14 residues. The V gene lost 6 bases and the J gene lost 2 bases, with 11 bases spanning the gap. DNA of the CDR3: TGTGCCAGCTCCCCGGATGTTCCCAAAAACATTCAGTACTTC. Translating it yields CASSPDVPKNIQYF.